One and the same sample provided the 11 T cell receptor beta chains below, sequenced in a study of blood T cell repertoires in COVID-19. Using immunoSEQ multiplex PCR, the repertoire was profiled, and TCRdb retains in-frame clones only, with some absent. Of under 150,000 clones listed, around 84% are singletons. The sample was peripheral blood. These receptors came from a woman in her thirties or forties with acute or convalescent COVID-19.

This clone came up a few times. This chain connects TRBV19 to TRBJ2-1; the match to TRBD2 covers 11 bases. CDR3 size: 16 residues. CDR1 is LNHDA, CDR2 SQIVND, per germline (reference sequence). V was pared by 3 bases and J by 8 bases, with 9 bases of the junction left unmatched. The CDR3 DNA reads as TGTGCCAGTAGTATTATAGCGGGGGGGCCTATGGATGAGCAGTTCTTC. Translation: CASSIIAGGPMDEQFF. Drawing the rest from reference TRBV19 and TRBJ2-1, the complete variable domain is DGGITQSPKYLFRKEGQNVTLSCEQNLNHDAMYWYRQDPGQGLRLIYYSQIVNDFQKGDIAEGYSVSREKKESFPLTVTSAQKNPTAFYLCASSIIAGGPMDEQFFGPGTRLTVL.

CDR3 loop: CASLDGQGAEKLFF. CDR3 sequence (DNA): TGTGCCAGCCTAGACGGACAGGGTGCGGAAAAACTGTTTTTT. This sequence joins TRBV6-5 and TRBJ1-4, with 8 nucleotides matching TRBD1. Per germline, CDR1 MNHEY and CDR2 SVGAGI. With V trimmed by 8 bases and J by 8 bases, 10 bases remained unmatched. The CDR3 runs to 14 residues.

CDR3 region: CASSQGSAGNTIYF. CDR3 nucleotide sequence: TGCGCCAGCAGCCAAGGGAGCGCTGGAAACACCATATATTTT. The chain is built from TRBV4-1 and TRBJ1-3; D is unresolved. The V gene's germline CDR1 is MGHRA and CDR2 YSYEKL. The V and J ends lost 1 base and 2 bases respectively, with 6 bases between them. CDR3 size: 14 residues.

The genes are TRBV19 and TRBJ1-6; the D gene is possibly TRBD1 (6 bases). Germline CDR1 reads LNHDA; CDR2 reads SQIVND (reference sequence). The CDR3 extends over 15 amino acids. With 7 bases removed from V and 8 bases from J, the gap between germline ends came to 18 bases. CDR3 loop: CASTTPGEGDSPLHF. DNA for the CDR3: TGTGCCAGTACAACACCGGGGGAGGGGGATTCACCCCTCCACTTT.

The gene calls are TRBV9 and TRBJ1-2; D unresolved. CDR1 SGDLS and CDR2 YYNGEE come from the germline V gene. The germline V and J ends were trimmed by 0 bases and 2 bases, with 17 bases remaining between them. The length of the CDR3 is 17 residues. CDR3 loop: CASSVGQAPLLNYGYTF. The CDR3 DNA reads as TGTGCCAGCAGCGTAGGTCAGGCTCCCCTCCTCAACTATGGCTACACCTTC. Variable domain in full (rest from reference TRBV9 and TRBJ1-2): DSGVTQTPKHLITATGQRVTLRCSPRSGDLSVYWYQQSLDQGLQFLIQYYNGEERAKGNILERFSAQQFPDLHSELNLSSLELGDSALYFCASSVGQAPLLNYGYTFGSGTRLTVV.

This clone was seen just once. The chain carries TRBV29-1 and TRBJ1-6; TRBD1 agrees at 7 bases. CDR1 and CDR2 from the germline V gene are SQVTM and ANQGSEA. CDR3 length: 14 amino acids. Germline trimming cut 4 bases from V and 6 bases from J; bases unmatched to any gene: 6. The DNA of the CDR3 is TGCAGCGTTGGGGAAGGACAGGTTAATTCACCCCTCCACTTT. The encoded protein is CSVGEGQVNSPLHF.

The CDR3 DNA is TGTGCCAGCAGCACCTCCGGACTGGGAGAGCAGTACTTC. Amino acid sequence: CASSTSGLGEQYF. V is TRBV5-4 and J is TRBJ2-7, with D possibly matching TRBD2 (5 bases). Trimming took off 4 bases at V and 7 bases at J, with 15 bases between the two ends. The CDR3 totals 13 residues. Germline loops: CDR1 SGHNT, CDR2 YYREEE (reference sequence).

The genes are TRBV30 and TRBJ1-6, with 8 bases identical to TRBD1. CDR1 and CDR2 (germline): GTSNPN, SVGIG (reference sequence). The CDR3 is 14 amino acids. J gave up 8 bases and V 3 bases, and 6 bases lay outside the gene matches. CDR3: CAWRPNRGYSPLHF. In nucleotides, the CDR3 is TGTGCCTGGAGGCCTAACAGGGGGTATTCACCCCTCCACTTT. Variable domain in full (rest from reference TRBV30 and TRBJ1-6): SQTIHQWPATLVQPVGSPLSLECTVEGTSNPNLYWYRQAAGRGLQLLFYSVGIGQISSEVPQNLSASRPQDRQFILSSKKLLLSDSGFYLCAWRPNRGYSPLHFGNGTRLTVT.

This clone was observed a single time. The chain uses TRBV19 and TRBJ1-5, with TRBD1 matching over 7 bases. The germline CDR1 and CDR2 sequences are LNHDA and SQIVND (reference sequence). The CDR3 is 15 residues long. The V and J ends lost 2 bases and 3 bases, in that order; junction bases with no gene match: 4. The CDR3 region has the DNA TGTGCCAGTAGTATAAGCAGGGGGATCAATCAGCCCCAGCATTTT. Its translation is CASSISRGINQPQHF.

The rearrangement links TRBV5-4 to TRBJ2-1; a weak D match, TRBD2 (6 bases). Trimming stripped 4 bases from V and 7 bases from J, with 21 bases between. Germline assignment: CDR1 SGHNT and CDR2 YYREEE (reference sequence). This CDR3 comprises 16 residues. The CDR3 sequence: CASSVPPGRRGNEQFF. CDR3 nucleotides: TGTGCCAGCAGCGTCCCTCCGGGACGCCGGGGGAATGAGCAGTTCTTC.

V usage is TRBV6-5 and J usage is TRBJ1-2; D remains unclear. The germline gives CDR1 MNHEY, CDR2 SVGAGI. V shed 7 bases and J shed 5 bases, with 11 bases lying between them. This CDR3 contains 12 residues. CDR3 DNA sequence: TGTGCCAGCACCGACTCGGTGTATGGCTACACCTTC. It specifies CASTDSVYGYTF.